The 8 T cell receptor beta chains presented below share a single source sample, sequenced in a study of Graves' ophthalmopathy and Graves' hyperthyroidism. Amplification targeted the TCR beta CDR3 regions, with RNA transcripts as the source material. Amplification began with first-round RT-PCR using HTBI primers, then second-round multiplex PCR was performed. TCRdb itself ran the multiplex PCR reads through MiXCR, one entry per CDR3 protein. The sample lists about 740,000 distinct CDR3 sequences, 40% seen once, with around 40% in the top ten. The specimen was peripheral blood. These receptors originate from an adult man with Graves' ophthalmopathy.

This clonotype was recorded a few times. The chain links TRBV6-1 to TRBJ2-7, with D perhaps matching TRBD2 (6 bases). The CDR3 runs to 13 residues. V gave up 6 bases and J gave up 6 bases, with 15 bases separating them. Germline assignment: CDR1 MNHNS and CDR2 SASEGT. Written as DNA, the CDR3 is TGTGCCAGCAGCTTGAACCGGAGGGGCGAGCAGTACTTC. Protein sequence: CASSLNRRGEQYF.

The rearrangement uses TRBV2 and TRBJ2-2; TRBD1 matches at 10 bases. CDR1 SNHLY and CDR2 FYNNEI come from the germline V gene. J was trimmed by 4 bases and V by 8 bases; bases with no gene match: 4. The CDR3 contains 14 residues. CDR3 sequence reads: CASHRTGGTGELFF. The CDR3 DNA is TGTGCCAGCCACCGGACAGGGGGCACCGGGGAGCTGTTTTTT.

Details on this clonotype: Just one base apart from a much larger clone, this may be a read error. The CDR3 end shows no conserved phenylalanine or tryptophan, and so a read error is likely. The chain has TRBV29-1 and TRBJ1-1; D gene ambiguous. V was trimmed by 3 bases and J by 0 bases, leaving 8 bases between them. Germline V gene lookup returns CDR1 SQVTM and CDR2 ANQGSEA. This CDR3 comprises 13 residues. CDR3: CSVEVQVNTEAFL. CDR3 sequence (DNA): TGCAGCGTTGAGGTTCAGGTGAACACTGAAGCTTTCCTT.

The chain uses TRBV12-3 or TRBV12-4 and TRBJ2-5; D uncertain. The CDR3 is 14 residues long. Trimming left V 3 bases short and J 2 bases short, with 10 bases between. The CDR3 is CASSFWRLQETQYF. The CDR3 coding sequence is TGTGCCAGCAGTTTCTGGCGTCTACAAGAGACCCAGTACTTC.

This rearrangement joins TRBV25-1 to TRBJ2-2, with D perhaps matching TRBD1 (5 bases). Germline V lookup: CDR1 MGHDK, CDR2 SYGVNS. The V gene lost 8 bases and the J gene lost 6 bases, with 19 bases spanning the gap. The CDR3 spans 15 residues. The CDR3 region is CASSHRTGRAGELFF. Here the CDR3 DNA reads TGTGCCAGCTCACATCGCACAGGCCGGGCCGGGGAGCTGTTTTTT.

This chain uses TRBV11-1 with TRBJ2-7; D may be TRBD1 (6 bases). The CDR3 has 15 residues. V was pared by 7 bases and J by 6 bases, with 22 bases between. Germline-derived CDR1 and CDR2 are SGHAT and FQDESV (reference sequence). The CDR3 loop reads CASTRGQGRFVEQYF. The CDR3 DNA sequence: TGTGCCAGCACCAGGGGCCAGGGGCGCTTCGTCGAGCAGTACTTC.

The rearrangement uses TRBV6-6 and TRBJ2-5, with 10 bases lining up with TRBD2. With 0 bases clipped from V and 4 bases from J, the junction kept 5 bases outside the gene matches. The CDR3 sequence is 16 residues long. Germline values: CDR1 MNHNY, CDR2 SVGAGI (reference sequence). The CDR3 protein is CASSYSNLAGVETQYF. CDR3 DNA: TGTGCCAGCAGTTACTCTAATCTAGCGGGAGTAGAGACCCAGTACTTC.

In regard to this clonotype: The junction shows a germline mismatch at one end, possibly a read error. The chain joins TRBV10-3 to TRBJ1-4, with D unclear. Germline V gives CDR1 ENHRY, CDR2 SYGVKD. The CDR3 length is 14 residues. This CDR3 is CASSYRETTEKLFF. For the CDR3, the DNA is TGTGCCAGCAGTTACCGGGAGACGACTGAAAAACTGTTTTTT.